These 6 T cell receptor beta chains originate from one sample sequenced in a study of cytomegalovirus exposure and HLA in healthy donors. Amplification used 60 Vbeta primers and 13 Jbeta primers. The assay was immunoSEQ multiplex PCR, and TCRdb's table has in-frame clones only and misses some. The table lists about 140,000 clones, about 66% of them singletons. Sequencing was carried out using PBMCs. Every receptor here comes from a male donor in good health and CMV-seronegative.

The chain is built from TRBV18 and TRBJ1-4; D is uncertain. Germline CDR1 is KGHSH and CDR2 is LQKENI. V was clipped by 3 bases and J by 4 bases, with 9 bases between them. The CDR3 has 14 residues. CDR3 in DNA: TGTGCCAGCTCACCCCCGGAGGGTAATGAAAAACTGTTTTTT. Translated: CASSPPEGNEKLFF.

V usage is TRBV28 and J usage is TRBJ1-6; 7 bases fit TRBD1. V was clipped by 7 bases and J by 14 bases; unmatched bases: 14. This CDR3 has 14 residues. Looked up from germline, CDR1 is MDHEN and CDR2 is SYDVKM. CDR3 bases: TGTGCCAGCAACCCTGACAGGGTGGGTAGGGCCCTCCACTTT. It yields the protein CASNPDRVGRALHF. The whole variable domain, remainder taken from reference TRBV28 and TRBJ1-6, is DVKVTQSSRYLVKRTGEKVFLECVQDMDHENMFWYRQDPGLGLRLIYFSYDVKMKEKGDIPEGYSVSREKKERFSLILESASTNQTSMYLCASNPDRVGRALHFGNGTRLTVT.

This clone came up a few times. The chain has TRBV28 and TRBJ2-2; perhaps TRBD2 as D (5 bases). Trimming took 5 bases from V and 7 from J, leaving 14 bases between them. CDR1 and CDR2 from the germline V gene are MDHEN and SYDVKM. This CDR3 has 14 residues. CDR3 DNA: TGTGCCAGCAGTCCCCCCGAGGGCGGCGGGGAGCTGTTTTTT. Amino acids: CASSPPEGGGELFF.

The chain couples TRBV2 to TRBJ2-7; no clear D gene. Germline CDR1 reads SNHLY; CDR2 reads FYNNEI. Trimming took 5 bases from V and 3 from J, leaving 5 bases between them. The CDR3 sequence is 11 residues long. The CDR3: CASSPNYEQYF. The CDR3 DNA follows: TGTGCCAGCAGTCCCAACTACGAGCAGTACTTC.

This chain uses TRBV6-5 with TRBJ2-6; D is unclear. Trimming took off 6 bases at V and 3 bases at J, with 12 bases between the two ends. The CDR3 runs 15 residues. Germline assignment: CDR1 MNHEY and CDR2 SVGAGI. Here the CDR3 reads CASRPPGFGANVLTF. Written as DNA, the CDR3 is TGTGCCAGCAGGCCACCAGGTTTTGGGGCCAACGTCCTGACTTTC.

The chain links TRBV28 to TRBJ2-5, with TRBD1 matching over 11 bases. Losses at the gene ends were 4 bases for V and 6 bases for J; bases not matched to a gene: 4. From germline, CDR1 is MDHEN and CDR2 SYDVKM. The CDR3 contains 14 residues. CDR3 residues: CASSWDRGRKTQYF. CDR3 nucleotides: TGTGCCAGCAGTTGGGACAGGGGGAGGAAGACCCAGTACTTC.